Listed here are 27 T cell receptor beta chains from one sample, sequenced in a study of neoadjuvant anti-PD-1 for oral cavity cancer. TCRdb's copy holds only in-frame clones and misses some; the assay was immunoSEQ multiplex PCR. Found here are some 17,000 clones, approximately 65% of them singletons; the top ten hold over 2.5%. The sample here was PBMCs, taken before nivolumab (anti-PD-1) treatment. These receptors were collected from a person aged 35-80 years with oral cavity squamous cell carcinoma.

The CDR3 region has the DNA TGTGCCGCGGATCCTACGGTCGGTATCCAGCCCCAGCATTTT. Translation: CAADPTVGIQPQHF. This chain connects TRBV6-1 to TRBJ1-5, with no clear D. This CDR3 has 14 amino acids. Trimming removed 11 bases from V and 7 bases from J, with 21 bases in between. Germline CDR1 MNHNS, CDR2 SASEGT.

J is TRBJ2-7 and V is TRBV6-5, with D maybe TRBD1 (5 bases). Germline CDR1 and CDR2: MNHEY and SVGAGI. V lost 0 bases to trimming and J lost 6 bases, with 15 bases between them. The CDR3 is made up of 15 amino acids. The CDR3 bases are TGTGCCAGCAGTTACTCGGTGCAGGGTGTTACCGAGCAGTACTTC. Protein product: CASSYSVQGVTEQYF.

The chain recombines TRBV7-6 with TRBJ2-7; tentative D call: TRBD1 (5 bases). The CDR3 totals 14 residues. Germline assignment: CDR1 SGHVS and CDR2 FNYEAQ. V gave up 5 bases and J gave up 1 base, with 12 bases separating them. The CDR3: CASSPGLRSYEQYF. In DNA form, the CDR3 reads TGTGCCAGCAGCCCAGGGCTAAGGTCCTACGAGCAGTACTTC.

The chain links TRBV5-6 to TRBJ1-5, with a tentative D call TRBD1 (5 bases). Per the germline V gene, CDR1 is SGHDT and CDR2 is YYEEEE. The V and J ends lost 4 bases and 9 bases respectively, with 11 bases between them. This CDR3 has 12 amino acids. Written as DNA, the CDR3 is TGTGCCAGCAGCCGGGACGGTCGGCCCCAGCATTTT. Translated: CASSRDGRPQHF. Full variable domain (remainder filled in from reference TRBV5-6 and TRBJ1-5): DAGVTQSPTHLIKTRGQQVTLRCSPKSGHDTVSWYQQALGQGPQFIFQYYEEEERQRGNFPDRFSGHQFPNYSSELNVNALLLGDSALYLCASSRDGRPQHFGDGTRLSIL.

The chain uses TRBV5-1 and TRBJ2-7, with 11 bases identical to TRBD2. The V gene's germline CDR1 is SGHRS and CDR2 YFSETQ. The CDR3 length is 15 residues. Germline trimming cut 4 bases from V and 5 bases from J; bases unmatched to any gene: 8. The CDR3 loop reads CASSLTSGRIHEQYF. The CDR3 DNA is TGCGCCAGCAGCCTTACTAGCGGGAGAATCCACGAGCAGTACTTC.

The chain recombines TRBV30 with TRBJ2-6; no firm D call. V was clipped by 0 bases and J by 3 bases, with 6 bases between them. This CDR3 is built from 14 residues. Germline CDR1 is GTSNPN and CDR2 is SVGIG (reference sequence). CDR3 residues: CAWSVRGGANVLTF. In nucleotides, the CDR3 is TGTGCCTGGAGTGTACGCGGTGGGGCCAACGTCCTGACTTTC.

This rearrangement joins TRBV14 to TRBJ1-2; possible D gene TRBD1, 5 bases. Germline lookup yields CDR1 SGHDN and CDR2 FVKESK. Trimming took 1 base from V and 1 from J, leaving 22 bases between them. This CDR3 spans 19 amino acids. CDR3 bases: TGTGCCAGCAGCCAAGGAGGGGCCGGCCTAGCCGGTTTTAACTATGGCTACACCTTC. Translated, it gives CASSQGGAGLAGFNYGYTF. Based on the CDR3 plus reference TRBV14 and TRBJ1-2, the full variable domain is EAGVTQFPSHSVIEKGQTVTLRCDPISGHDNLYWYRRVMGKEIKFLLHFVKESKQDESGMPNNRFLAERTGGTYSTLKVQPAELEDSGVYFCASSQGGAGLAGFNYGYTFGSGTRLTVV.

The chain combines TRBV28 with TRBJ1-2; no reliable D call. Trimming pared 5 bases from V and 7 bases from J, leaving 11 bases between. The germline gives CDR1 MDHEN, CDR2 SYDVKM. This CDR3 is built from 12 residues. DNA of the CDR3: TGTGCCAGCAGTGTCCGGTCCCGTGGCTACACCTTC. Translation: CASSVRSRGYTF.

V and J are TRBV6-1 and TRBJ2-3; perhaps TRBD2 as D (5 bases). The CDR3 runs 14 residues. The V gene lost 5 bases and the J gene lost 2 bases, with 11 bases spanning the gap. In germline, CDR1 is MNHNS, CDR2 SASEGT. The CDR3 DNA sequence: TGTGCCAGCAGTACCAGCGGCATCACAGATACGCAGTATTTT. It encodes CASSTSGITDTQYF.

The V call is TRBV7-2, the J call TRBJ1-5, with D possibly being TRBD1 (6 bases). V was shortened by 3 bases and J by 0 bases, with 15 bases between the two germline ends. The CDR3 has 17 amino acids. CDR1 is SGHTA and CDR2 is FQGNSA in the germline V gene. The CDR3 is CASSFSSVRGSNQPQHF. In nucleotides, the CDR3 is TGTGCCAGCAGCTTTAGTTCGGTCAGGGGTAGCAATCAGCCCCAGCATTTT.

This chain connects TRBV19 to TRBJ1-1, with 7 nucleotides matching TRBD1. Germline-derived CDR1 and CDR2 are LNHDA and SQIVND (reference sequence). CDR3 length: 14 amino acids. Germline trimming cut 5 bases from V and 1 base from J; bases unmatched to any gene: 4. The DNA for the CDR3 is TGTGCCAGTAGTGCCCGGGACAGGAACACTGAAGCTTTCTTT. It codes for CASSARDRNTEAFF. Full variable domain (remainder filled in from reference TRBV19 and TRBJ1-1): DGGITQSPKYLFRKEGQNVTLSCEQNLNHDAMYWYRQDPGQGLRLIYYSQIVNDFQKGDIAEGYSVSREKKESFPLTVTSAQKNPTAFYLCASSARDRNTEAFFGQGTRLTVV.

V is TRBV9 and J is TRBJ1-3, with D maybe TRBD1 (6 bases). This CDR3 region has 12 residues. CDR1 and CDR2 (germline): SGDLS, YYNGEE. V was clipped by 4 bases and J by 8 bases, with 10 bases between them. The CDR3 protein is CASSLQGDTIYF. CDR3 DNA sequence: TGTGCCAGCAGCCTACAGGGTGACACCATATATTTT.

The chain links TRBV19 to TRBJ1-5; no firm D call. The CDR3 extends over 14 amino acids. The germline V gene encodes CDR1 LNHDA and CDR2 SQIVND (reference sequence). V shed 3 bases and J shed 0 bases, with 6 bases lying between them. Written as DNA, the CDR3 is TGTGCCAGTAGTATTTCAAATAGCAATCAGCCCCAGCATTTT. This encodes CASSISNSNQPQHF.

The gene calls are TRBV28 and TRBJ1-5; no definite D call. Per the germline V gene, CDR1 is MDHEN and CDR2 is SYDVKM. V was clipped by 3 bases and J by 0 bases, with 6 bases between them. The CDR3 spans 14 residues. For the CDR3, the DNA is TGTGCCAGCAGTTTTTCCTATAGCAATCAGCCCCAGCATTTT. Its protein is CASSFSYSNQPQHF.

The V call is TRBV19, the J call TRBJ1-2; 7 bases are a match to TRBD1. The CDR3 length is 15 residues. Germline CDR1 LNHDA, CDR2 SQIVND (reference sequence). Unmatched junction bases numbered 10, after V lost 6 bases and J lost 3 bases. Here the CDR3 DNA reads TGTGCCAGTAGCCTTGAGACAGGGTCCTACTATGGCTACACCTTC. Translation gives CASSLETGSYYGYTF.

The chain carries TRBV2 and TRBJ1-5; D is possibly TRBD1 (5 bases). Trimming shortened V by 4 bases and J by 1 base, and 8 bases separated the two germline ends. CDR1 and CDR2 from the germline V gene are SNHLY and FYNNEI. CDR3 length: 14 amino acids. CDR3 residues: CASSAGPSNQPQHF. The CDR3 DNA reads as TGTGCCAGCAGTGCGGGGCCGAGCAATCAGCCCCAGCATTTT.

This clone occurred a few times. V is TRBV30 and J is TRBJ1-2; D ambiguous. Germline CDR1 GTSNPN, CDR2 SVGIG (reference sequence). The V end was cut by 5 bases, the J end by 7 bases, with 14 bases between. The CDR3 contains 12 residues. DNA of the CDR3: TGTGCCTGGCGGCAGGACCCGGGTGGCTACACCTTC. Amino acids: CAWRQDPGGYTF.

The rearrangement joins TRBV30 to TRBJ1-2, with TRBD1 matching 7 bases. Per the germline V gene, CDR1 is GTSNPN and CDR2 is SVGIG (reference sequence). Trimming removed 8 bases from V and 4 bases from J; junction bases left unmatched: 10. CDR3 length equals 13 residues. The chain's CDR3 is CAASRDRPYGYTF. Written as DNA, the CDR3 is TGTGCCGCCAGCCGGGACAGACCCTATGGCTACACCTTC.

This clone is labeled as large. The rearrangement links TRBV29-1 to TRBJ1-5; weak D call: TRBD1 (5 bases). Looked up from germline, CDR1 is SQVTM and CDR2 is ANQGSEA. CDR3 length equals 13 residues. Trimming stripped 6 bases from V and 0 bases from J, with 9 bases between. The CDR3 nucleotides read TGCAGCGTATCGACAGTTAGCAATCAGCCCCAGCATTTT. Its translation is CSVSTVSNQPQHF.

The CDR3 coding sequence is TGCGCCAGCAGTTGGGACCGCCCAAATGAGCAGTTCTTC. Its protein product is CASSWDRPNEQFF. The chain is built from TRBV5-1 and TRBJ2-1, with D perhaps given as TRBD1 or TRBD2 (5 bases each). The length of the CDR3 is 13 residues. The V end was cut by 5 bases, the J end by 7 bases, with 13 bases between. The germline V gene has CDR1 SGHRS and CDR2 YFSETQ.

A few counts support this clone. This chain connects TRBV2 to TRBJ2-5, with 8 bases matching TRBD1. The length of the CDR3 is 14 residues. V gave up 6 bases and J gave up 5 bases; unmatched junction bases: 8. Per the germline V gene, CDR1 is SNHLY and CDR2 is FYNNEI. The CDR3 spells CASSEQGALETQYF. CDR3 coding DNA: TGTGCCAGCAGCGAGCAGGGGGCTTTGGAGACCCAGTACTTC.

J is TRBJ2-1 and V is TRBV6-6; 8 bases align to TRBD2. V shed 6 bases and J 7 bases; nucleotides not matched to a gene: 5. CDR3 length: 13 amino acids. Germline-derived CDR1 and CDR2 are MNHNY and SVGAGI (reference sequence). In nucleotides, the CDR3 is TGTGCCAGCAGCTGGGTAGCGGGAAATGAGCAGTTCTTC. It is translated as CASSWVAGNEQFF.

This chain connects TRBV6-6 to TRBJ2-1, with D perhaps TRBD1 (5 bases). Trimming removed 0 bases at V and 4 bases at J, with 7 bases between. This CDR3 spans 14 amino acids. The germline CDR1 and CDR2 sequences are MNHNY and SVGAGI (reference sequence). The CDR3 DNA sequence: TGTGCCAGCAGTTACTCCAGGGTATACAATGAGCAGTTCTTC. It is translated as CASSYSRVYNEQFF.

The V gene is TRBV11-2, the J gene TRBJ2-7, with D possibly being TRBD2 (6 bases). Germline lookup yields CDR1 SGHAT and CDR2 FQNNGV. The CDR3 is made up of 15 amino acids. Trimming stripped 0 bases from V and 2 bases from J, with 11 bases between. The CDR3 DNA is TGTGCCAGCAGCTTAGACGGGAGAGTCACCTACGAGCAGTACTTC. Its protein product is CASSLDGRVTYEQYF.

The chain has TRBV5-1 and TRBJ2-2; D gene ambiguous. Trimming pared 4 bases from V and 0 bases from J, leaving 10 bases between. CDR1 and CDR2 (germline): SGHRS, YFSETQ. There are 15 residues in the CDR3. Written as DNA, the CDR3 is TGCGCCAGCAGCCTCGACGAAGCGAACACCGGGGAGCTGTTTTTT. It translates to CASSLDEANTGELFF.

This clone appeared a few times. CDR3 DNA: TGTGCCAGTACCCTTACAGGGGAGCAGCCCCAGCATTTT. The encoded protein is CASTLTGEQPQHF. The chain joins TRBV19 to TRBJ1-5; 7 bases fit TRBD1. From germline, CDR1 is LNHDA and CDR2 SQIVND (reference sequence). The trim removed 7 bases at V and 7 bases at J, leaving 7 bases unmatched. The CDR3 spans 13 residues.

This clone was observed a handful of times. The V and J genes are TRBV7-8 and TRBJ1-5; the match to TRBD1 covers 10 bases. Trimming took 5 bases from V and 2 from J; bases not matched to a gene: 3. Germline V gene sequence: CDR1 SGHVS, CDR2 FQNEAQ. The CDR3 sequence is 15 residues long. CDR3 sequence reads: CASSGTGAGNQPQHF. The DNA of the CDR3 is TGTGCCAGCAGCGGGACAGGGGCTGGCAATCAGCCCCAGCATTTT. The full variable domain, rest sourced from reference TRBV7-8 and TRBJ1-5, is GAGVSQSPRYKVAKRGQDVALRCDPISGHVSLFWYQQALGQGPEFLTYFQNEAQLDKSGLPSDRFFAERPEGSVSTLKIQRTQQEDSAVYLCASSGTGAGNQPQHFGDGTRLSIL.